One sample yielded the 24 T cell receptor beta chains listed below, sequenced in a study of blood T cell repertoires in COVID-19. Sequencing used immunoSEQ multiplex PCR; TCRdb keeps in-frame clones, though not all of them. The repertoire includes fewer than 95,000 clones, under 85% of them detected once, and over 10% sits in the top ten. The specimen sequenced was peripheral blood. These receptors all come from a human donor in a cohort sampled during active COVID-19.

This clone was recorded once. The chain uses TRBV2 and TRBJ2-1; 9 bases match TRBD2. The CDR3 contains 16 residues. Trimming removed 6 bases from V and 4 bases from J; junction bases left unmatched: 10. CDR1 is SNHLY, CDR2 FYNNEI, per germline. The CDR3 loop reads CASSSQRGVVYNEQFF. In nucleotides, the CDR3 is TGTGCCAGCAGCTCACAGCGGGGGGTCGTTTACAATGAGCAGTTCTTC.

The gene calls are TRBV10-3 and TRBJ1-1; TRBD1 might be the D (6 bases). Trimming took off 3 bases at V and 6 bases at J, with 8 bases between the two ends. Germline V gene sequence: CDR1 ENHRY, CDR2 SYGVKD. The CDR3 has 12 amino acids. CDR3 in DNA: TGTGCCATCAGTGAACAGGGTCCTGAAGCTTTCTTT. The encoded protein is CAISEQGPEAFF.

CDR3 residues: CATSDGGRNEQFF. The CDR3 region has the DNA TGTGCCACTTCTGATGGGGGGAGAAATGAGCAGTTCTTC. This chain joins TRBV10-3 and TRBJ2-1; D is perhaps TRBD2 (6 bases). The CDR3 totals 13 residues. The V end lost 10 bases, the J end lost 7 bases, and 17 bases lay between the germline ends. Germline CDR1 ENHRY, CDR2 SYGVKD.

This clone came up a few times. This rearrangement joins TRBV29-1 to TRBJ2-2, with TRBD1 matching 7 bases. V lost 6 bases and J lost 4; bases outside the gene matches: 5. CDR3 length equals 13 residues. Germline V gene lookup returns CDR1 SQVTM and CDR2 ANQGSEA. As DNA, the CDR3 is TGCAGCGTCAGACAGGGTTTCACCGGGGAGCTGTTTTTT. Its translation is CSVRQGFTGELFF.

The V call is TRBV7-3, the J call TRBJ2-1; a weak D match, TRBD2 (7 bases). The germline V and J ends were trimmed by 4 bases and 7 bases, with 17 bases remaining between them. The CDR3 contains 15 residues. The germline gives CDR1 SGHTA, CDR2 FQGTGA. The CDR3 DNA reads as TGTGCCAGCAGCTCGAGGGGGGGCCGTTTGAATGAGCAGTTCTTC. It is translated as CASSSRGGRLNEQFF.

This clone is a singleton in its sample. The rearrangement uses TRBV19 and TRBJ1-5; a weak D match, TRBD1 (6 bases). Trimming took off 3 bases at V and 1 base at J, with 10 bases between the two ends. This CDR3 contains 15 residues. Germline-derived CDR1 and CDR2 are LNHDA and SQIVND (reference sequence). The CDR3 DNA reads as TGTGCCAGTAGTATCAGCGACAGGAGCAATCAGCCCCAGCATTTT. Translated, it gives CASSISDRSNQPQHF.

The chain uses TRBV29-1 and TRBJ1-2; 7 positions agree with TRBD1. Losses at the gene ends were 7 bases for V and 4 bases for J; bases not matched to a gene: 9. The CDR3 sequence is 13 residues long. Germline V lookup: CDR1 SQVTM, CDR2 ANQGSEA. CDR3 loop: CSDLRDSGYGYTF. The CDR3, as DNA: TGCAGCGACCTAAGGGACAGCGGCTATGGCTACACCTTC.

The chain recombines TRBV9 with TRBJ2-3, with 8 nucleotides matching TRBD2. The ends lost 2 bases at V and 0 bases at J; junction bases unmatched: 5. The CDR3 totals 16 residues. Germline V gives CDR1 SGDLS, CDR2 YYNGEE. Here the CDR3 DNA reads TGTGCCAGCAGCGTCACTAGCGGTTCTAGCACAGATACGCAGTATTTT. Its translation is CASSVTSGSSTDTQYF.

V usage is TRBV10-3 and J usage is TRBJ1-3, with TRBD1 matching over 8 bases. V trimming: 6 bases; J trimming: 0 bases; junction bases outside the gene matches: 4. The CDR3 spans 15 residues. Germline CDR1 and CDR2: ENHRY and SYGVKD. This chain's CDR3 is CAIRNRGVSGNTIYF. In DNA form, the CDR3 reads TGTGCCATCAGAAACAGGGGGGTCTCTGGAAACACCATATATTTT.

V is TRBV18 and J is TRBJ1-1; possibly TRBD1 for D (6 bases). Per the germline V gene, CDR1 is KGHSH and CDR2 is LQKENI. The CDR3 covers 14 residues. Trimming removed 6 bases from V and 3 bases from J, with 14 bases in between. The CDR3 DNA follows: TGTGCCAGCTCGCTACAGGGTCGGGACACTGAAGCTTTCTTT. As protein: CASSLQGRDTEAFF.

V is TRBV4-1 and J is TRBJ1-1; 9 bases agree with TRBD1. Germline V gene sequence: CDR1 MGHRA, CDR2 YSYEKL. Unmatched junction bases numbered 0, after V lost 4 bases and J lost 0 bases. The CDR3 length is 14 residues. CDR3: CASSRTGVNTEAFF. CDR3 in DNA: TGCGCCAGCAGCCGGACAGGGGTGAACACTGAAGCTTTCTTT.

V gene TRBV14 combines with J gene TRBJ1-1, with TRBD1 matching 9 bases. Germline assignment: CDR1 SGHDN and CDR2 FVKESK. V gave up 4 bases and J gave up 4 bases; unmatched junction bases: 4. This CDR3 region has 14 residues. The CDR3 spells CASSPRQGGTEAFF. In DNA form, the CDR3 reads TGTGCCAGCAGCCCCCGACAGGGGGGCACTGAAGCTTTCTTT.

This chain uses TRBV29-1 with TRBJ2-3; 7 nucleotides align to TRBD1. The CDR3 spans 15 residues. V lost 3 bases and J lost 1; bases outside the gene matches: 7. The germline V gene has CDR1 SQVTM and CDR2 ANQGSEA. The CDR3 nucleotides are TGCAGCGTTGACCCCAGTACAGGGGGCACAGATACGCAGTATTTT. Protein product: CSVDPSTGGTDTQYF.

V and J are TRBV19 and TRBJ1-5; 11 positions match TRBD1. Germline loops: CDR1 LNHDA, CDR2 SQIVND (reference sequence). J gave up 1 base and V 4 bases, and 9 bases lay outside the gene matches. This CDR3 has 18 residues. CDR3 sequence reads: CASSTTGTGGLSNQPQHF. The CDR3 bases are TGTGCCAGTAGTACAACCGGGACAGGGGGGCTGAGCAATCAGCCCCAGCATTTT.

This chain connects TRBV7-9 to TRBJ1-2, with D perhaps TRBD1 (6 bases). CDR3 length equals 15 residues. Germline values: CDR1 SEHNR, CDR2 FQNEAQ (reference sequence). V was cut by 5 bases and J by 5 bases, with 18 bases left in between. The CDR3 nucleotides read TGTGCCAGCAGCCCACTCCCCGGACAGCTATATGGCTACACCTTC. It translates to CASSPLPGQLYGYTF. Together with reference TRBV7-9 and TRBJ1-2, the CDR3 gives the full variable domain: DTGVSQNPRHKITKRGQNVTFRCDPISEHNRLYWYRQTLGQGPEFLTYFQNEAQLEKSRLLSDRFSAERPKGSFSTLEIQRTEQGDSAMYLCASSPLPGQLYGYTFGSGTRLTVV.

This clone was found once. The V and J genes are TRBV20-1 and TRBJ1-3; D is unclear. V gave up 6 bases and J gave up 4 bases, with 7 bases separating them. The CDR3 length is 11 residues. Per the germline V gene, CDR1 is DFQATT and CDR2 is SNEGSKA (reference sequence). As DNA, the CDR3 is TGCAGTGCGTTACAGGGAAACACCATATATTTT. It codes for CSALQGNTIYF.

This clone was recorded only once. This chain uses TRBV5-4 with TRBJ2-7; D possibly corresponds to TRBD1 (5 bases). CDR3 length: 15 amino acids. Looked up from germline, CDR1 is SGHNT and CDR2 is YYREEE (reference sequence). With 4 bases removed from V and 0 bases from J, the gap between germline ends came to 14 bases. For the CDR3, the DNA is TGTGCCAGCAGCCCATCCCAGGGTAGCTCCTACGAGCAGTACTTC. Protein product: CASSPSQGSSYEQYF.

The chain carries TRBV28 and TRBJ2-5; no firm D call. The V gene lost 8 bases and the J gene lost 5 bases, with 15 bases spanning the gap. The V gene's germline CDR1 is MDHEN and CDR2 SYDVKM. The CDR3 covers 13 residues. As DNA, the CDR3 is TGTGCCAGCGCCCGAGAGGCCGGGGAGACCCAGTACTTC. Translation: CASAREAGETQYF.

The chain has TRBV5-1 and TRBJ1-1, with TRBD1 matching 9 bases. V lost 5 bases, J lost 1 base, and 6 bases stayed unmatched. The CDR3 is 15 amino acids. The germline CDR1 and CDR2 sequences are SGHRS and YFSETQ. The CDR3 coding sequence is TGCGCCAGCAGAGTTCCGGGACAGGGGAACACTGAAGCTTTCTTT. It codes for CASRVPGQGNTEAFF.

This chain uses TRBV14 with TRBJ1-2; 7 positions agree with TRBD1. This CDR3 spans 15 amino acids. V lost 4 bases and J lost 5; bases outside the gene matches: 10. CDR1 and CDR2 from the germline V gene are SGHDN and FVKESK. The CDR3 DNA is TGTGCCAGCAGCCGACCGGGACAGAGCCTGTATGGCTACACCTTC. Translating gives CASSRPGQSLYGYTF.

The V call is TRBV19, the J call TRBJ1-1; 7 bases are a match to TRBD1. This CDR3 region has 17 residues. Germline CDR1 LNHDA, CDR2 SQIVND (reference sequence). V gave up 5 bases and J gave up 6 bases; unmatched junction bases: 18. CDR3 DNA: TGTGCCAGTAGTGGCAAAACAGGGGCGCGTACGACCGCTGAAGCTTTCTTT. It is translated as CASSGKTGARTTAEAFF.

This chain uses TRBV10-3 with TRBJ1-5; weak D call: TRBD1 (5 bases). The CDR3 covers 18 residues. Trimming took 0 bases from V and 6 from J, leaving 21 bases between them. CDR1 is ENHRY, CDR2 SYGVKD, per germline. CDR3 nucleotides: TGTGCCATCAGTGAGTCGGTGGTGGCGGGACGGGTCCGTCAGCCCCAGCATTTT. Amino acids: CAISESVVAGRVRQPQHF.

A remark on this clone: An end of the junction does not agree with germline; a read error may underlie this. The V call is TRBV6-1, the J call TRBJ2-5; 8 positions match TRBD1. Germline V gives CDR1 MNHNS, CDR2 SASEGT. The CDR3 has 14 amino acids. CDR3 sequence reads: CASSEGTGQGTQYF. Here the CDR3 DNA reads TGTGCCAGCAGTGAAGGGACAGGGCAAGGGACCCAGTACTTC.

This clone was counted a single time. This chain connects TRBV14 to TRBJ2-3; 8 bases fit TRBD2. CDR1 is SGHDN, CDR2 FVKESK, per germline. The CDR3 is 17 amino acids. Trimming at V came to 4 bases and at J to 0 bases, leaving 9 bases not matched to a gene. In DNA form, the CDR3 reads TGTGCCAGCAGCCCCTTCGCCGGGGGGGGAAGCACAGATACGCAGTATTTT. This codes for CASSPFAGGGSTDTQYF.